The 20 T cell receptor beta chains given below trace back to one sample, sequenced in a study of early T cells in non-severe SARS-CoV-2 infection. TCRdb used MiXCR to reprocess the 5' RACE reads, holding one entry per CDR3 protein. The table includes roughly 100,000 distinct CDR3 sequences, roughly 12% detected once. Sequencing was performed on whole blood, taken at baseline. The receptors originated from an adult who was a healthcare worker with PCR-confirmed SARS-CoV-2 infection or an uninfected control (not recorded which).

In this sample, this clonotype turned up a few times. CDR3 sequence reads: CASSLSLAENTEAFF. The CDR3 coding sequence is TGTGCCAGCAGTTTATCCCTGGCAGAGAACACTGAAGCTTTCTTT. This chain connects TRBV27 to TRBJ1-1; the D is unclear. CDR3 size: 15 residues. V lost 0 bases to trimming and J lost 1 base, with 9 bases between them. Germline V gives CDR1 MNHEY, CDR2 SMNVEV (reference sequence).

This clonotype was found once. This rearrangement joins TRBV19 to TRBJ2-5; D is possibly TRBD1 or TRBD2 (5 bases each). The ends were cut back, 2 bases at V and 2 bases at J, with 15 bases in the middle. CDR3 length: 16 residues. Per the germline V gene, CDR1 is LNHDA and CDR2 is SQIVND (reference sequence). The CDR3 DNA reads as TGTGCCAGTAGTATATGGGGGTCGGGGCCGCAAGAGACCCAGTACTTC. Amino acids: CASSIWGSGPQETQYF.

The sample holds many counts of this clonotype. The CDR3 sequence: CASSWEGTREYGYTF. The CDR3, as DNA: TGTGCCAGCAGTTGGGAGGGGACCCGGGAGTATGGCTACACCTTC. The V and J genes are TRBV25-1 and TRBJ1-2; perhaps TRBD1 as D (5 bases). This CDR3 contains 15 residues. Germline assignment: CDR1 MGHDK and CDR2 SYGVNS. V was clipped by 5 bases and J by 5 bases, with 18 bases between them.

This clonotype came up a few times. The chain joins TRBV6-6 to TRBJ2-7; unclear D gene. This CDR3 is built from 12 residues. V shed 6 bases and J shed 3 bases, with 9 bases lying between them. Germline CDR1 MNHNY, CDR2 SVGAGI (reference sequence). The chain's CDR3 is CASSTQIYEQYF. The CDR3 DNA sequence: TGTGCCAGCAGCACCCAGATCTACGAGCAGTACTTC.

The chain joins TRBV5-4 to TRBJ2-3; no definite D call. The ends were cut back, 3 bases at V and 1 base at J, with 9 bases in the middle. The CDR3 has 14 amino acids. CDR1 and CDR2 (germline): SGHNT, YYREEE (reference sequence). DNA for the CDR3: TGTGCCAGCAGCTCCGGACCTGGCACAGATACGCAGTATTTT. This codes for CASSSGPGTDTQYF.

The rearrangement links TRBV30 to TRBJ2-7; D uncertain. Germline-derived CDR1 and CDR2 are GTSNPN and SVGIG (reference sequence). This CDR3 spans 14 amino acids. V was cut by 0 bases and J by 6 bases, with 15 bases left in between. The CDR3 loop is CAWSVEMGESEQYF. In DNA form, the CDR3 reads TGTGCCTGGAGTGTAGAAATGGGTGAATCCGAGCAGTACTTC.

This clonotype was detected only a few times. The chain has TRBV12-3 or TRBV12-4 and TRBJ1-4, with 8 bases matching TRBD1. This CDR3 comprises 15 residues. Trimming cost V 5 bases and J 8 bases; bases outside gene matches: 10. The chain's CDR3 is CASSDWTGSREKLFF. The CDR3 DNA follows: TGTGCCAGCAGTGACTGGACAGGGAGTCGAGAAAAACTGTTTTTT.

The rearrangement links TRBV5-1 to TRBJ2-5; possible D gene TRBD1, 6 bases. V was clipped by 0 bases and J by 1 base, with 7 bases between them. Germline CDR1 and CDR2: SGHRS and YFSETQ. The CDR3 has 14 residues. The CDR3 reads CASSLAGAQETQYF. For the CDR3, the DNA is TGCGCCAGCAGCTTGGCAGGGGCCCAAGAGACCCAGTACTTC.

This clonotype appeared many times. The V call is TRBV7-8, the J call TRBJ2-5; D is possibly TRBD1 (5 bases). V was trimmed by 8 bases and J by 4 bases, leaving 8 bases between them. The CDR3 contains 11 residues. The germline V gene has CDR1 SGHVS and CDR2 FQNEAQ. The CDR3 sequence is CASDSLETQYF. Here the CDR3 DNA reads TGTGCCAGCGACAGTCTAGAGACCCAGTACTTC.

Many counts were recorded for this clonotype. The CDR3 reads CASSLSGPGELFF. The CDR3, as DNA: TGTGCCAGCAGTTTATCTGGCCCCGGGGAGCTGTTTTTT. The chain is built from TRBV12-3 or TRBV12-4 and TRBJ2-2; no clear D gene. V was trimmed by 2 bases and J by 6 bases, leaving 7 bases between them. This CDR3 has 13 amino acids.

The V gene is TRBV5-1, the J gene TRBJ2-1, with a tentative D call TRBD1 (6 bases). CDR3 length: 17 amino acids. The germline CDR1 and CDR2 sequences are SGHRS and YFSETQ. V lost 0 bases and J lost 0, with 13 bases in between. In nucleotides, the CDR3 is TGCGCCAGCAGCTTGGGGGGACAACTCTTCTCCTACAATGAGCAGTTCTTC. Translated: CASSLGGQLFSYNEQFF.

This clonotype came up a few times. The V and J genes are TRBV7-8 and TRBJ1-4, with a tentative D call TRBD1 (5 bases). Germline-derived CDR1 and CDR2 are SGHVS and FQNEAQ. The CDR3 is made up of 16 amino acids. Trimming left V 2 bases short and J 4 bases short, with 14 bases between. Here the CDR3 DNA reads TGTGCCAGCAGCTTATTGGTTGCAGGGATTAATGAAAAACTGTTTTTT. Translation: CASSLLVAGINEKLFF.

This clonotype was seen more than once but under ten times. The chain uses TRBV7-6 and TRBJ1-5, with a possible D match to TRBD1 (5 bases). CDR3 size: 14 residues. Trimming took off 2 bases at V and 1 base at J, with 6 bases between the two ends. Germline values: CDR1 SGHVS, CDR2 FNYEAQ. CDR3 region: CASSLRQSNQPQHF. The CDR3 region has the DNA TGTGCCAGCAGCTTACGACAGAGCAATCAGCCCCAGCATTTT.

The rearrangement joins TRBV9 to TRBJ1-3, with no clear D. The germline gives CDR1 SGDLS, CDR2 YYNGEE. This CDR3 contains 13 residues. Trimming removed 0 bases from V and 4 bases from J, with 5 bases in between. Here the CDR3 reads CASSVEVGNTIYF. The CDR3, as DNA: TGTGCCAGCAGCGTAGAGGTCGGAAACACCATATATTTT. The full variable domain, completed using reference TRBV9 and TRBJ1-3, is DSGVTQTPKHLITATGQRVTLRCSPRSGDLSVYWYQQSLDQGLQFLIQYYNGEERAKGNILERFSAQQFPDLHSELNLSSLELGDSALYFCASSVEVGNTIYFGEGSWLTVV.

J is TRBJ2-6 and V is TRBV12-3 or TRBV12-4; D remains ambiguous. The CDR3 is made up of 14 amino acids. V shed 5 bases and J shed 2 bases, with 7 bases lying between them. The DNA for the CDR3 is TGTGCCAGCAGTCCCGTCACTGGGGCCAACGTCCTGACTTTC. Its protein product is CASSPVTGANVLTF.

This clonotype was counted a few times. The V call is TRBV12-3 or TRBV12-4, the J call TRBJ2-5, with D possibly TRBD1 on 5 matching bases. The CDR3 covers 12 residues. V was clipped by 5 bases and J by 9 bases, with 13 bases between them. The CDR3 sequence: CASSGASYSQYF. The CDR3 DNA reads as TGTGCCAGCAGTGGGGCCTCCTACTCCCAGTACTTC.

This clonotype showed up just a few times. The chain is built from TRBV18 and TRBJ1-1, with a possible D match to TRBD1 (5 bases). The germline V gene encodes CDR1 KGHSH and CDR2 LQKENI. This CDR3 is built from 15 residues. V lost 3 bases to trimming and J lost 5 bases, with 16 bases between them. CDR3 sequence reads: CASSPRRGSETEAFF. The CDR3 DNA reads TGTGCCAGCTCACCTAGAAGGGGATCAGAGACTGAAGCTTTCTTT.

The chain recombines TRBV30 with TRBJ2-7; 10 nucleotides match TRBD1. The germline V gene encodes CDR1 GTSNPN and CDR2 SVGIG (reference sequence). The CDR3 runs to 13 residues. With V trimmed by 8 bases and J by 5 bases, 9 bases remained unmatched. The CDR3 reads CAGGTGASHEQYF. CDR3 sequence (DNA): TGTGCCGGCGGGACAGGGGCATCCCACGAGCAGTACTTC.

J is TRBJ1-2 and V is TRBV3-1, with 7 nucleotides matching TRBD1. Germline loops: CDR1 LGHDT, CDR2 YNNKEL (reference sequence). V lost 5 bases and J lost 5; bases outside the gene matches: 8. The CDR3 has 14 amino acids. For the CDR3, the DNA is TGTGCCAGCAGCATCCGGACAGGAGCTTATGGCTACACCTTC. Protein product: CASSIRTGAYGYTF.

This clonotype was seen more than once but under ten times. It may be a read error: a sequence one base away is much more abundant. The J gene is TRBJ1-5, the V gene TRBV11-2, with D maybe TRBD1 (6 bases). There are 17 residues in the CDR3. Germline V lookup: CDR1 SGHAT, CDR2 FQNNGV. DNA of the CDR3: TGTGTCAGCAGCACCCAAACAGGGAGTGCCAGCAATCAGCCCCAGCATTTT. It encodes CVSSTQTGSASNQPQHF.